The 5 T cell receptor beta chains listed next were all sequenced from one sample in a study of blood T cell repertoires in COVID-19. Profiled with immunoSEQ multiplex PCR; TCRdb holds only in-frame clones, not every one. Here the sample spans about 380,000 clones, roughly 87% being singletons. The sequenced material came from PBMCs or T cells enriched from blood (not recorded which). These TCRs come from a woman aged 30 to 39 who had recovered from COVID-19.

This chain uses TRBV7-8 with TRBJ1-6; 8 bases are a match to TRBD1. CDR1 and CDR2 (germline): SGHVS, FQNEAQ. This CDR3 is built from 18 residues. V shed 4 bases, J shed 0 bases, and the junction held 8 bases outside the gene matches. CDR3 DNA sequence: TGTGCCAGCAGCTGGGACAGGAAAATATACTCCTATAATTCACCCCTCCACTTT. Amino acid sequence: CASSWDRKIYSYNSPLHF.

The chain recombines TRBV18 with TRBJ2-5; 8 bases line up with TRBD1. After removal of 3 bases from V and 1 base from J, the junction contained 7 bases not matched to a gene. In germline, CDR1 is KGHSH, CDR2 LQKENI. This CDR3 is 16 amino acids long. This CDR3 reads CASSPLGQAAQETQYF. The CDR3, as DNA: TGTGCCAGCTCACCTTTGGGACAGGCGGCCCAAGAGACCCAGTACTTC.

The CDR3 loop is CASRGTSGSYEQYF. The DNA for the CDR3 is TGTGCCAGCAGGGGGACTAGCGGGAGTTACGAGCAGTACTTC. The chain has TRBV6-6 and TRBJ2-7, with 14 positions matching TRBD2. CDR1 is MNHNY and CDR2 is SVGAGI in the germline V gene (reference sequence). Trimming removed 6 bases from V and 4 bases from J; junction bases left unmatched: 2. The CDR3 covers 14 residues.

The J gene is TRBJ2-7, the V gene TRBV28; TRBD2 aligns across 10 bases. Germline assignment: CDR1 MDHEN and CDR2 SYDVKM. V gave up 10 bases and J gave up 5 bases; unmatched junction bases: 11. This CDR3 is 14 amino acids long. The CDR3 sequence: CATFREGLANEQYF. The CDR3, as DNA: TGTGCCACCTTTCGTGAGGGACTAGCGAACGAGCAGTACTTC. Drawing the rest from reference TRBV28 and TRBJ2-7, the complete variable domain is DVKVTQSSRYLVKRTGEKVFLECVQDMDHENMFWYRQDPGLGLRLIYFSYDVKMKEKGDIPEGYSVSREKKERFSLILESASTNQTSMYLCATFREGLANEQYFGPGTRLTVT.

The chain couples TRBV19 to TRBJ2-1; D may be TRBD2 (5 bases). The CDR3 is 13 residues long. CDR1 LNHDA and CDR2 SQIVND come from the germline V gene (reference sequence). Trimming took 7 bases from V and 8 from J, leaving 15 bases between them. CDR3 bases: TGTGCCAGTACCAGCGGCTACTTGGATGAGCAGTTCTTC. It is translated as CASTSGYLDEQFF.